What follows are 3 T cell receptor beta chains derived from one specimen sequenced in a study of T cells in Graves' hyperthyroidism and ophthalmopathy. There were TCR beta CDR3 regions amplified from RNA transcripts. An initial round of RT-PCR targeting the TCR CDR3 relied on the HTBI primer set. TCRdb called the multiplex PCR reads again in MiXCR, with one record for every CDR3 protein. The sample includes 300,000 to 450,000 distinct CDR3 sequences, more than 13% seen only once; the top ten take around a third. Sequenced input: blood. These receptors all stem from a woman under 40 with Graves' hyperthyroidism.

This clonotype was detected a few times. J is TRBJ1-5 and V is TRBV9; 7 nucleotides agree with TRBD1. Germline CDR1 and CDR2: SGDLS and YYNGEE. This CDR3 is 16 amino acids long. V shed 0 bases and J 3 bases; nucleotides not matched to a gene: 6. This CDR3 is CASSVGAGGNNQPQHF. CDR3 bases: TGTGCCAGCAGCGTAGGGGCAGGGGGTAACAATCAGCCCCAGCATTTT.

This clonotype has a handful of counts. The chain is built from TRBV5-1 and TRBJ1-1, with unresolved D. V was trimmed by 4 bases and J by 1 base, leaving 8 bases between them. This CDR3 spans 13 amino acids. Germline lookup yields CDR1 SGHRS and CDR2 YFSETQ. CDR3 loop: CASSHPGNTEAFF. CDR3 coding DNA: TGCGCCAGCAGCCACCCGGGGAACACTGAAGCTTTCTTT.

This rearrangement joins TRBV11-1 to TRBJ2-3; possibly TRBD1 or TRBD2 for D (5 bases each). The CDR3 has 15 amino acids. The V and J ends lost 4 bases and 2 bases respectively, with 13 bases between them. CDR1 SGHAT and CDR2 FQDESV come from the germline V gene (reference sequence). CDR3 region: CASSSTPGPTDTQYF. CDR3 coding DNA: TGTGCCAGCAGCTCCACCCCGGGGCCCACAGATACGCAGTATTTT.